The rows below give T cell receptor beta chains drawn from one sample of a study of response to subunit inactivated influenza vaccine. TCRdb used MiXCR to reprocess the RT-PCR reads, holding one entry per CDR3 protein. The table includes fewer than 200,000 distinct CDR3 sequences, around 9.2% detected once. The source was non-naive T cells sorted from PBMCs, collected on the day of vaccination. All receptors come from a man aged 45 to 65 who received an inactivated influenza vaccine. The CDR3 runs from the conserved cysteine through the conserved F or W. A D gene is named only where the DNA matches it firmly. The size field is filled for only some rows; it gives once, few, many or a size class.

V: TRBV20-1; J: TRBJ2-1; D: TRBD2; size: .; DNA: TGCAGTGCTAGAGAACCTAGCGGGAGCTCCTACAATGAGCAGTTCTTC; CDR3: CSAREPSGSSYNEQFF
V: TRBV7-9; J: TRBJ2-4; D: .; size: .; DNA: TGTGCCAGCAGCATAGGGTCGAACATTCAGTACTTC; CDR3: CASSIGSNIQYF
V: TRBV29-1; J: TRBJ2-1; D: .; size: many; DNA: TGCAGCGTTGACAACAGTTACAATGAGCAGTTCTTC; CDR3: CSVDNSYNEQFF
V: TRBV12-3/TRBV12-4; J: TRBJ2-2; D: .; size: many; DNA: TGTGCCAGCAGTTTAGGGGATCTTCTCGGGGAGCTGTTTTTT; CDR3: CASSLGDLLGELFF
V: TRBV27; J: TRBJ2-5; D: .; size: few; DNA: TGTGCCAGCAGTGGGGGCAGCTCTTTACGGGGGACCCAGTACTTC; CDR3: CASSGGSSLRGTQYF
V: TRBV20-1; J: TRBJ2-1; D: .; size: few; DNA: TGCAGTGCTGAGCGTGGACAGCTCAATGAGCAGTTCTTC; CDR3: CSAERGQLNEQFF
V: TRBV3-1; J: TRBJ2-7; D: .; size: many; DNA: TGTGCCAGCAGCCAAAGGGAATACGAGCAGTACTTC; CDR3: CASSQREYEQYF
V: TRBV19; J: TRBJ1-5; D: .; size: few; DNA: TGTGCCAGTACAGACGGAGGTCAGCCCCAGCATTTT; CDR3: CASTDGGQPQHF
V: TRBV3-1; J: TRBJ1-6; D: .; size: .; DNA: TGTGCCAGCAGCCAAGCACAGGGACCTTCACCCCTCCACTTT; CDR3: CASSQAQGPSPLHF
V: TRBV6-2/TRBV6-3; J: TRBJ1-1; D: .; size: .; DNA: TGTGCCACCCAAACCGTGAACACTGAAGCTTTCTTT; CDR3: CATQTVNTEAFF
V: TRBV7-2; J: TRBJ2-5; D: TRBD2; size: many; DNA: TGTGCCAGCAGCTTAGAACTAGCGGGCCCAGTGACCCAGTACTTC; CDR3: CASSLELAGPVTQYF
V: TRBV20-1; J: TRBJ2-1; D: .; size: many; DNA: TGCAGTGCCACTAGGACCGGGAATGAGCAGTTCTTC; CDR3: CSATRTGNEQFF
V: TRBV9; J: TRBJ1-4; D: .; size: many; DNA: TGTGCCAGCAGCGTAGTGGGAAACCCGGATAATGAAAAACTGTTTTTT; CDR3: CASSVVGNPDNEKLFF
V: TRBV2; J: TRBJ1-3; D: TRBD1; size: few; DNA: TGTGCCAGCAGTGGGGACAGGGCATCGGGAAACACCATATATTTT; CDR3: CASSGDRASGNTIYF
V: TRBV11-2; J: TRBJ1-1; D: TRBD1; size: few; DNA: TGTGCCAGCAGCTTAGATTGGAGCGACAGGGGGGCTTTCTTT; CDR3: CASSLDWSDRGAFF
V: TRBV20-1; J: TRBJ1-6; D: .; size: few; DNA: TGCAGTGCTAGAGAGGGGACAAGCTCCTATAATTCACCCCTCCACTTT; CDR3: CSAREGTSSYNSPLHF
V: TRBV6-2/TRBV6-3; J: TRBJ2-1; D: .; size: .; DNA: TGTGCCAGCAGTTACTCGAGGGATCTTGGGCAGTTCTTC; CDR3: CASSYSRDLGQFF
V: TRBV2; J: TRBJ2-1; D: .; size: many; DNA: TGTGCCAGCAGTGAAGTTGTATATAACTACAATGAGCAGTTCTTC; CDR3: CASSEVVYNYNEQFF
V: TRBV20-1; J: TRBJ1-1; D: .; size: .; DNA: TGCAGTGCTAGAGATCTCGGCACTGAAGCTTTCTTT; CDR3: CSARDLGTEAFF
V: TRBV20-1; J: TRBJ2-3; D: .; size: .; DNA: TGCAGTGCTAGAGATTCGCGGGCTCCCACAGATACGCAGTATTTT; CDR3: CSARDSRAPTDTQYF
V: TRBV19; J: TRBJ1-5; D: .; size: .; DNA: TGTGCCAGTAGTATAGATCGGGGCGGATGGGGCAATCAGCCCCAGCATTTT; CDR3: CASSIDRGGWGNQPQHF
V: TRBV3-1; J: TRBJ2-6; D: .; size: few; DNA: TGTGCCAGCAGCCAATACGTTCAATTAATTCGCTCTGGGGCCAACGTCCTGACTTTC; CDR3: CASSQYVQLIRSGANVLTF
V: TRBV5-1; J: TRBJ2-1; D: TRBD2; size: few; DNA: TGCGCCAGCAGCTGGGGACTAGCGGGGTCCTACAATGAGCAGTTCTTC; CDR3: CASSWGLAGSYNEQFF
V: TRBV10-3; J: TRBJ2-3; D: TRBD1; size: few; DNA: TGTGCCATCAGTGAGCCCGGGACAGGGGGCCGTAATACGCAGTATTTT; CDR3: CAISEPGTGGRNTQYF
V: TRBV3-1; J: TRBJ1-1; D: .; size: .; DNA: TGTTCCAGCAGCCAAGAGAGAAGATCTGAAGCTTTCTTT; CDR3: CSSSQERRSEAFF
V: TRBV6-5; J: TRBJ2-4; D: .; size: few; DNA: TGTGCCAGCAGTTACTTAGGACAGCATCTAACCAAAAACATTCAGTACTTC; CDR3: CASSYLGQHLTKNIQYF
V: TRBV24-1; J: TRBJ2-3; D: TRBD1; size: many; DNA: TGTGCCACCAGTGATCCTCGGGACAGGTCTAGCACAGATACGCAGTATTTT; CDR3: CATSDPRDRSSTDTQYF
V: TRBV19; J: TRBJ2-4; D: TRBD2; size: few; DNA: TGTGCCAGTAGTATAGATGGTCCAGCGGGAGGAGGCGAAAACATTCAGTACTTC; CDR3: CASSIDGPAGGGENIQYF
V: TRBV6-2/TRBV6-3; J: TRBJ2-1; D: TRBD2; size: .; DNA: TGTGCCAGCAGTTACCGTAAAGCGGGAGTTTCCAATGAGCAGTTCTTC; CDR3: CASSYRKAGVSNEQFF
V: TRBV15; J: TRBJ2-2; D: .; size: many; DNA: TGTGCCACCGTTCCCGGGGGGCACGTAAACACCGGGGAGCTGTTTTTT; CDR3: CATVPGGHVNTGELFF
V: TRBV20-1; J: TRBJ1-5; D: .; size: many; DNA: TGCAGTGCTAGACGCCGATCGGGGGTCGAGTATAGCAATCAGCCCCAGCATTTT; CDR3: CSARRRSGVEYSNQPQHF
V: TRBV11-2; J: TRBJ2-3; D: TRBD2; size: few; DNA: TGTGCCAGCAGCTTATCAGGTCAGACTAGCGGGGGTCGTACAGATACGCAGTATTTT; CDR3: CASSLSGQTSGGRTDTQYF
V: TRBV20-1; J: TRBJ2-7; D: .; size: many; DNA: TGCAGTGCTAGAGATCTCAGGGGGGGTGGCAGGACATACTACGAGCAGTACTTC; CDR3: CSARDLRGGGRTYYEQYF
V: TRBV12-3/TRBV12-4; J: TRBJ2-7; D: .; size: many; DNA: TGTGCCAGCAGACGAGGGGACTACGAGCAGTACTTC; CDR3: CASRRGDYEQYF
V: TRBV20-1; J: TRBJ1-1; D: .; size: many; DNA: TGCAGTGCTAGTTGGTTTATGAACACTGAAGCTTTCTTT; CDR3: CSASWFMNTEAFF
V: TRBV5-4; J: TRBJ2-7; D: .; size: .; DNA: TGTGCCAGCAGCGCCGGAGGTGCCTCCTACGAGCAGTACTTC; CDR3: CASSAGGASYEQYF
V: TRBV19; J: TRBJ2-1; D: .; size: many; DNA: TGTGCCAGTAGTAACAGCGGCAATGAGCAGTTCTTC; CDR3: CASSNSGNEQFF
V: TRBV12-3/TRBV12-4; J: TRBJ2-3; D: TRBD2; size: few; DNA: TGTGCCAGCAGAGTAGCGGGTAGCACAGATACGCAGTATTTT; CDR3: CASRVAGSTDTQYF
V: TRBV15; J: TRBJ2-5; D: .; size: few; DNA: TGTGCCACCAGCAGAGATGGGCGCAGGGCGGAGACCCAGTACTTC; CDR3: CATSRDGRRAETQYF
V: TRBV7-9; J: TRBJ1-1; D: .; size: .; DNA: TGTGCCAGCAGCTTAGTTCTGAGGACTGAAGCTTTCTTT; CDR3: CASSLVLRTEAFF